This T cell receptor beta chain was captured in a study of T cell changes during pregnancy in multiple sclerosis. The sample holds one count of this clone. The CDR3 runs 15 residues. V gave up 2 bases and J gave up 6 bases; unmatched junction bases: 0. Germline values: CDR1 MNHEY, CDR2 SVGAGI. Profiled with immunoSEQ multiplex PCR; TCRdb holds only in-frame clones, not every one. The sample comprises roughly 89,000 clones, roughly 93% of which are singletons, and approximately 4.7% rests with the top ten. The gene calls are TRBV6-5 and TRBJ2-1; 14 bases match TRBD2. The source is a female donor with multiple sclerosis, enrolled in a pregnancy study. The material sequenced was peripheral blood, taken in the first trimester of pregnancy. CDR3 bases: TGTGCCAGCAGTTACGGGACTAGCGGGGGCAATGAGCAGTTCTTC. Encoded protein: CASSYGTSGGNEQFF.